This T cell receptor beta chain was found in a study of cytotoxic CD8 clonotypes in ibrutinib-treated CLL. Study-wide background: Partial response occurred in some 25 patients and complete response in 2; at median approximately 68 months, around 14 remained remitted and about twelve progressed. Study outcomes and limitations: Circulating CD8+ T-cell counts were tracked by baseline clonality, which exceeded that of age-matched healthy donors. Having risen at ibrutinib response, clonality had fallen back toward baseline by progression.

This CDR3 has 10 residues. Per germline, CDR1 MDHEN and CDR2 SYDVKM. A 1 in 200,000 to 1 in 1 million T cell depth was the sequencing target. Profiled with immunoSEQ multiplex PCR; TCRdb holds only in-frame clones, not every one. The table has 250,000 to 350,000 clones, 70% to 80% seen once. This clone was observed once. Its antigen is undetermined. The chain has TRBV28 and TRBJ2-7; the D gene is possibly TRBD1 (6 bases). The input for sequencing was PBMCs, taken at disease progression, from a patient treated with ibrutinib. This TCR was sampled from a human donor with chronic lymphocytic leukemia. The CDR3 DNA reads as TGTGCGACAGGCAACTACGAGCAGTACTTC. The encoded protein is CATGNYEQYF. The full variable domain, rest sourced from reference TRBV28 and TRBJ2-7, is DVKVTQSSRYLVKRTGEKVFLECVQDMDHENMFWYRQDPGLGLRLIYFSYDVKMKEKGDIPEGYSVSREKKERFSLILESASTNQTSMYLCATGNYEQYFGPGTRLTVT.